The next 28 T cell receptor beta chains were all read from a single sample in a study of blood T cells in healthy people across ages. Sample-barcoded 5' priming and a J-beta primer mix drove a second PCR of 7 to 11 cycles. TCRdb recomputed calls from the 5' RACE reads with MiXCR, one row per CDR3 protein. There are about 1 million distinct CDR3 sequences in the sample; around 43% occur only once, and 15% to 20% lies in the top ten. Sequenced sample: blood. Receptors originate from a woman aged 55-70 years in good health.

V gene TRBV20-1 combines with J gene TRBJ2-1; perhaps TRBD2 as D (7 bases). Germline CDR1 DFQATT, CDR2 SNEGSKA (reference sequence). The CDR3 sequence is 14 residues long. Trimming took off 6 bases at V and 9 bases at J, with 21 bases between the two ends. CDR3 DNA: TGCAGTGCACCTACGGGACGAGGGGGGGTTGAGCAGTTCTTC. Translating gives CSAPTGRGGVEQFF.

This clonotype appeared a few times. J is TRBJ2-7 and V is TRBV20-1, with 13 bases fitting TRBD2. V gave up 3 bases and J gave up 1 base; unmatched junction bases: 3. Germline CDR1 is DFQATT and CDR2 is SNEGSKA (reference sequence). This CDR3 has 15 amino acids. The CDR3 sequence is CSASRTSGSSYEQYF. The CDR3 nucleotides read TGCAGTGCTAGTAGGACTAGCGGGAGTTCCTACGAGCAGTACTTC.

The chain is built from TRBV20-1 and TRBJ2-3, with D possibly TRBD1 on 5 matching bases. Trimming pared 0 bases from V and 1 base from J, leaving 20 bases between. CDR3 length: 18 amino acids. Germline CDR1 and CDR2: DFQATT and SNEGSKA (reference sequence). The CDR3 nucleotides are TGCAGTGCTAGAGATTCGTACGCCAGGGTGTGGGGCACAGATACGCAGTATTTT. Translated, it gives CSARDSYARVWGTDTQYF.

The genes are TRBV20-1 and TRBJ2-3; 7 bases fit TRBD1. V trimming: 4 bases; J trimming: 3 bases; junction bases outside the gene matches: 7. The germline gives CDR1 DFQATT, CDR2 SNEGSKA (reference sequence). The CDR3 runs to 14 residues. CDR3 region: CSAITGELTDTQYF. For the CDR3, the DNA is TGCAGTGCTATCACAGGGGAACTTACAGATACGCAGTATTTT.

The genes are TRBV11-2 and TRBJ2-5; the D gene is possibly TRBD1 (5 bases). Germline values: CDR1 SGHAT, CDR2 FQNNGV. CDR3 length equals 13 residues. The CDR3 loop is CATAPLDSDEQYF. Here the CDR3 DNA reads TGTGCTACAGCCCCCTTAGACAGCGATGAGCAGTACTTC.

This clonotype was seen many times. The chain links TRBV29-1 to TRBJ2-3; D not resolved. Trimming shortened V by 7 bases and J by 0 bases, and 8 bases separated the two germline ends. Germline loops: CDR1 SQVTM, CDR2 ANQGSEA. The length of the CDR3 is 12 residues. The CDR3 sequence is CSAGHSTDTQYF. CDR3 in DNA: TGCAGCGCAGGTCATAGCACAGATACGCAGTATTTT.

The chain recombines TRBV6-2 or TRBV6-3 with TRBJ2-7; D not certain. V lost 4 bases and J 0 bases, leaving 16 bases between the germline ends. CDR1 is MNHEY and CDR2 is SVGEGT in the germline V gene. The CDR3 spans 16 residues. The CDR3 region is CASSSPATAYSYEQYF. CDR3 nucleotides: TGTGCCAGCAGTTCGCCGGCAACAGCTTACTCCTACGAGCAGTACTTC.

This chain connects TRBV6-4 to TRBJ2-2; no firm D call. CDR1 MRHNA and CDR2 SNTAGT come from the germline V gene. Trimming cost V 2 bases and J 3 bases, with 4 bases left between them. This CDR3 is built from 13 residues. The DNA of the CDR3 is TGTGCCAGCAGTGACCAAGACACCGGGGAGCTGTTTTTT. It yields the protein CASSDQDTGELFF.

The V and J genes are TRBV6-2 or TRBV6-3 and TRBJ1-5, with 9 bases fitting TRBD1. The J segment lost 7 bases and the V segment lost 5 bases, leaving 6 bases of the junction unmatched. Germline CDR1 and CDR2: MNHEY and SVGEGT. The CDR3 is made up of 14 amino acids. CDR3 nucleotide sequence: TGTGCCAGCAGTGCCGGGACAGGGATACAGCCCCAGCATTTT. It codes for CASSAGTGIQPQHF.

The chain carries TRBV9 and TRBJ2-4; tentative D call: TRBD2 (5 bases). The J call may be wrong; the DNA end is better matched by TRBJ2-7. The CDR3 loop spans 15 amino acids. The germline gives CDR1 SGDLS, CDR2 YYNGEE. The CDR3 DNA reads TGTGCCAGCAGCGCCGGGGTTAGTGTTGAGGACGAGCAGTACTTC. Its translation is CASSAGVSVEDEQYF.

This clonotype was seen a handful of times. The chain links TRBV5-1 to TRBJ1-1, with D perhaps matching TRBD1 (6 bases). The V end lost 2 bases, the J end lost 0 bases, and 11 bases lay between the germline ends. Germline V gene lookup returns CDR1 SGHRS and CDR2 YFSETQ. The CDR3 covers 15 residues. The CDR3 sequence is CASSFAGGMNTEAFF. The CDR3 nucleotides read TGCGCCAGCAGCTTTGCGGGGGGCATGAACACTGAAGCTTTCTTT.

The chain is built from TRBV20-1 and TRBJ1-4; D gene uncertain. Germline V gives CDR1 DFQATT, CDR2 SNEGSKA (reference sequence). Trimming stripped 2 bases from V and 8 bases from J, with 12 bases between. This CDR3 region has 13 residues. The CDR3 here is CSARRSSGEKLFF. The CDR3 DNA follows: TGCAGTGCTAGACGGTCCTCGGGGGAAAAACTGTTTTTT.

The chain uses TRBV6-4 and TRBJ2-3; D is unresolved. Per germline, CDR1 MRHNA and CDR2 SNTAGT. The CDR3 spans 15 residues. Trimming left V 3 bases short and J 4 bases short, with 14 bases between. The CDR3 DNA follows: TGTGCCAGCAGTGATCGGCCATCCTCGCCAGATACGCAGTATTTT. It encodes CASSDRPSSPDTQYF.

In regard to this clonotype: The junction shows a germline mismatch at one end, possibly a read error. In nucleotides, the CDR3 is TGTGCCGGCAGCTTAGTGTCCGGGTTGGGCAATGAGCAGTACTTC. Translation: CAGSLVSGLGNEQYF. V is TRBV7-9 and J is TRBJ2-1; D is undetermined. TRBJ2-7 matches the DNA end more closely, so the J call is doubtful. Germline V CDR1 and CDR2: SEHNR, FQNEAQ (reference sequence). The CDR3 is 15 amino acids.

In nucleotides, the CDR3 is TGTGCCGGCCTCGGGACACCATATTCACCCCTCCACTTT. This gives the protein CAGLGTPYSPLHF. The J gene is TRBJ1-6, the V gene TRBV12-3 or TRBV12-4, with D maybe TRBD1 (6 bases). The CDR3 covers 13 residues. V was pared by 11 bases and J by 8 bases, with 16 bases between.

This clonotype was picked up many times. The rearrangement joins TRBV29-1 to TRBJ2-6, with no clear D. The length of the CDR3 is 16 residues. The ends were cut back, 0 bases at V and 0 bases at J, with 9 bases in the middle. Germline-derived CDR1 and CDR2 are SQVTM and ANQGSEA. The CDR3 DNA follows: TGCAGCGTTGAAGACAGGTCCCGCTCTGGGGCCAACGTCCTGACTTTC. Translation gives CSVEDRSRSGANVLTF. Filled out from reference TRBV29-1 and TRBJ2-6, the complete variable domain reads SAVISQKPSRDICQRGTSLTIQCQVDSQVTMMFWYRQQPGQSLTLIATANQGSEATYESGFVIDKFPISRPNLTFSTLTVSNMSPEDSSIYLCSVEDRSRSGANVLTFGAGSRLTVL.

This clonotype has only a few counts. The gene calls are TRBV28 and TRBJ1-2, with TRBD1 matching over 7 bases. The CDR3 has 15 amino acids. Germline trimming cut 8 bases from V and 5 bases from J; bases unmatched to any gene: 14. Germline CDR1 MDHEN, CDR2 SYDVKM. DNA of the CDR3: TGTGCCAGCGCGTCACCCGGACAGGATAGGTATGGCTACACCTTC. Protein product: CASASPGQDRYGYTF.

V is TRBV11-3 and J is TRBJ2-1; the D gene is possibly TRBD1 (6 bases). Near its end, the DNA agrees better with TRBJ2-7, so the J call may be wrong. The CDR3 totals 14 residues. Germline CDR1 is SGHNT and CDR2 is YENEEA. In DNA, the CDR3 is TGTGCCAGCAGCCCAGGACAGTCCTACAATGAGCAGTACTTC. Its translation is CASSPGQSYNEQYF.

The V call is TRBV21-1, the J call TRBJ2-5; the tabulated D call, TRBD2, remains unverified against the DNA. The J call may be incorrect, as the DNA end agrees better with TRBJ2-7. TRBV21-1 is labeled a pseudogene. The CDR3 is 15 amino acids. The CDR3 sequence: CASSVPLAGNYEQYF. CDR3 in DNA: TGTGCCAGCAGCGTCCCCCTAGCGGGAAACTACGAGCAGTACTTC.

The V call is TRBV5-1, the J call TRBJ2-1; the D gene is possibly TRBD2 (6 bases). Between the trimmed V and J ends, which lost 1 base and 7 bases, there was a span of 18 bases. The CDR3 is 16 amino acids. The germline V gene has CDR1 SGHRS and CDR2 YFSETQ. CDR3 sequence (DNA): TGCGCCAGCAGCTTGATCATTACCCTAGCGAAGAATGAGCAGTTCTTC. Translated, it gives CASSLIITLAKNEQFF.

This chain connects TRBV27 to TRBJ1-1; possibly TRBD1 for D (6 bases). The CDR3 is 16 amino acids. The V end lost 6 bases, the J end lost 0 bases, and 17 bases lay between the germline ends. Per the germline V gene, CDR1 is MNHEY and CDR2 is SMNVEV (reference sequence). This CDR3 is CASRTLQGAMNTEAFF. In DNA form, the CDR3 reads TGTGCCAGCAGGACTTTACAGGGAGCGATGAACACTGAAGCTTTCTTT.

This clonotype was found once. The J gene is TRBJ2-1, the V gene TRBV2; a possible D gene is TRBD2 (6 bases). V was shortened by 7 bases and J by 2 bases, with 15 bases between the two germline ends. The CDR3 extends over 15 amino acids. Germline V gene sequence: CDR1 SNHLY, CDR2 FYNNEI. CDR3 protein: CASTTGTFPYNEQFF. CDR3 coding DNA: TGTGCCAGCACTACCGGGACTTTCCCCTACAATGAGCAGTTCTTC. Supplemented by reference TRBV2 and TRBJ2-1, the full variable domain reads EPEVTQTPSHQVTQMGQEVILRCVPISNHLYFYWYRQILGQKVEFLVSFYNNEISEKSEIFDDQFSVERPDGSNFTLKIRSTKLEDSAMYFCASTTGTFPYNEQFFGPGTRLTVL.

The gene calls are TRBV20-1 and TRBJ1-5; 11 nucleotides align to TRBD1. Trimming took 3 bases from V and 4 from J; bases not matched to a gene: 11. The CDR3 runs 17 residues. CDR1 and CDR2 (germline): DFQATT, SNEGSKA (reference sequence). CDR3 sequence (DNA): TGCAGTGCTAGTCCGGGACAGGGGGACCCCAGGAATCAGCCCCAGCATTTT. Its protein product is CSASPGQGDPRNQPQHF.

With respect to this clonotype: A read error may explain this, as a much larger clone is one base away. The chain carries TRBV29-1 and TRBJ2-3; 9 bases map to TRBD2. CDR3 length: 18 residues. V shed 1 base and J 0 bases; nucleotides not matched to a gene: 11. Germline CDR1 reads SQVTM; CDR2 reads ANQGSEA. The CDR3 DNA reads TGCAGCGTTGAAGGGCGGGAGGGGGACCTTGCTAGCACAGATACGCAGTATTTT. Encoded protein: CSVEGREGDLASTDTQYF.

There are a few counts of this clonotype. CDR3 bases: TGCAGCGTAGCCACCTTTCGCACAGATACGCAGTATTTT. This translates into CSVATFRTDTQYF. V and J are TRBV29-1 and TRBJ2-3; D gene ambiguous. Germline values: CDR1 SQVTM, CDR2 ANQGSEA. V was cut by 6 bases and J by 1 base, with 11 bases left in between. The CDR3 is 13 residues long.

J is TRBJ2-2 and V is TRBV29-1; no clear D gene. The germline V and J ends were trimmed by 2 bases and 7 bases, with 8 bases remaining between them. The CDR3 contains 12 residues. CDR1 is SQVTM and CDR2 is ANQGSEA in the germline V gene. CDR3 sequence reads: CSVESEDGELFF. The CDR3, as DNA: TGCAGCGTTGAATCAGAGGACGGGGAGCTGTTTTTT.

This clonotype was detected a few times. CDR3 DNA: TGTGCCAGCAGTGAAATGGCAGGGAAGGCGGGCTACGAGCAGTACTTC. Its protein is CASSEMAGKAGYEQYF. The gene calls are TRBV6-1 and TRBJ2-7; D may match TRBD1 or TRBD2 (5 bases each). The germline V gene has CDR1 MNHNS and CDR2 SASEGT. The CDR3 spans 16 residues. V was trimmed by 2 bases and J by 3 bases, leaving 17 bases between them.

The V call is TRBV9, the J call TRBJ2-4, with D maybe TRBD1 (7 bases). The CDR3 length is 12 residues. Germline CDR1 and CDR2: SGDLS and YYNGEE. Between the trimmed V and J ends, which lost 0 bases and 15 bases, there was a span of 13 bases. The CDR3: CASSVDQGGMYF. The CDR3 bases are TGTGCCAGCAGCGTAGACCAGGGGGGAATGTACTTC. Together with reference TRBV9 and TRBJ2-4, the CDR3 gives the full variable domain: DSGVTQTPKHLITATGQRVTLRCSPRSGDLSVYWYQQSLDQGLQFLIQYYNGEERAKGNILERFSAQQFPDLHSELNLSSLELGDSALYFCASSVDQGGMYFGAGTRLSVL.